A selection of T cell receptor beta chains follows, all from one sample in a study of T cells in Graves' hyperthyroidism and ophthalmopathy. TCRdb used MiXCR to reprocess the multiplex PCR reads, holding one entry per CDR3 protein. The data show under 300,000 distinct CDR3 sequences, roughly 15% seen once. The sample taken for sequencing was blood. The origin of the receptors is a woman between 50 and 59 years old with Graves' hyperthyroidism that later progressed to Graves' ophthalmopathy. CDR3s include the opening cysteine and the closing phenylalanine or tryptophan. The D gene is left open where the match is weak. The size field is filled for only some rows; it gives once, few, many or a size class.

abundance	d_gene	v_gene	j_gene	CDR3aa	CDR3nt
many	TRBD2	TRBV3-1	TRBJ2-5	CASSQPRGLAGPGTQYF	TGTGCCAGCAGCCAACCACGGGGACTAGCGGGACCGGGGACCCAGTACTTC
few	TRBD2	TRBV7-2	TRBJ2-5	CASSLRAGGFLETQYF	TGTGCCAGCAGCTTAAGGGCGGGAGGCTTTCTAGAGACCCAGTACTTC
many	.	TRBV20-1	TRBJ2-7	CSARDMDRYSYEQYF	TGCAGTGCTAGAGATATGGACAGATACTCCTACGAGCAGTACTTC
few	.	TRBV19	TRBJ2-3	CASSRQGFEDTQYF	TGTGCCAGTAGTCGTCAGGGTTTCGAAGATACGCAGTATTTT
many	TRBD1	TRBV27	TRBJ2-3	CASSLLLPGQDTDTQYF	TGTGCCAGCAGCCTCCTTCTTCCGGGACAGGACACAGATACGCAGTATTTT
many	.	TRBV20-1	TRBJ1-4	CSARGTVNEKLFF	TGCAGTGCTAGAGGGACAGTTAATGAAAAACTGTTTTTT
few	TRBD2	TRBV6-1	TRBJ2-7	CASSPMTSGFSYEQYF	TGTGCCAGCAGTCCGATGACTAGCGGGTTTAGCTACGAGCAGTACTTC
many	.	TRBV20-1	TRBJ2-7	CSASLAGSSYEQYF	TGCAGTGCTAGTTTGGCGGGCAGCTCCTACGAGCAGTACTTC
many	TRBD2	TRBV28	TRBJ2-3	CASSSRTSGARGSQYF	TGTGCCAGCAGTTCCCGGACTAGCGGGGCCAGAGGATCGCAGTATTTT
many	TRBD2	TRBV10-2	TRBJ2-7	CASSESSGASYEQYF	TGCGCCAGCAGTGAGTCTAGCGGGGCTTCCTACGAGCAGTACTTC
many	TRBD1	TRBV11-3	TRBJ1-1	CASSFSGTGDEAFF	TGTGCCAGCAGCTTTTCCGGGACAGGGGATGAAGCTTTCTTT
many	.	TRBV6-5	TRBJ2-3	CASSYLSTDTQYF	TGTGCCAGCAGTTACCTCAGCACAGATACGCAGTATTTT
.	.	TRBV28	TRBJ2-2	CASSSGGGDGGELFF	TGTGCCAGCAGTTCGGGAGGGGGCGATGGCGGGGAGCTGTTTTTT
many	TRBD2	TRBV5-1	TRBJ2-1	CASSLGLAGGREQFF	TGCGCCAGCAGCCTGGGACTAGCGGGAGGAAGGGAGCAGTTCTTC
many	TRBD2	TRBV28	TRBJ2-7	CASRTPGLAGGISYEQYF	TGTGCCAGCAGAACACCGGGACTAGCGGGAGGAATCTCATACGAGCAGTACTTC
many	.	TRBV2	TRBJ1-1	CASQWGTENTEAFF	TGTGCCAGTCAATGGGGGACTGAGAACACTGAAGCTTTCTTT
many	TRBD1	TRBV6-6	TRBJ1-3	CASSYSGQLGGNTIYF	TGTGCCAGCAGTTACTCGGGACAGCTGGGGGGAAACACCATATATTTT
many	TRBD2	TRBV15	TRBJ2-7	CATSRGGESHEQYF	TGTGCCACCAGCAGGGGAGGGGAGAGCCACGAGCAGTACTTC
many	.	TRBV7-9	TRBJ2-3	CASSLEKSGRDTDTQYF	TGTGCCAGCAGCTTAGAAAAAAGCGGCCGCGACACAGATACGCAGTATTTT
many	.	TRBV27	TRBJ1-1	CASSLSGFGTEAFF	TGTGCCAGCAGTTTAAGTGGATTCGGCACTGAAGCTTTCTTT
few	.	TRBV7-3	TRBJ1-5	CASRPDSLPGNQPQHF	TGTGCCAGCAGACCCGACTCACTACCTGGAAATCAGCCCCAGCATTTT
many	TRBD1	TRBV7-8	TRBJ2-7	CASSLLDPGQGYEQYF	TGTGCCAGCAGCTTACTAGACCCGGGACAGGGCTACGAGCAGTACTTC
many	TRBD2	TRBV24-1	TRBJ2-2	CATSDASGRGAGELFF	TGTGCCACCAGTGATGCCAGCGGGAGAGGAGCCGGGGAGCTGTTTTTT
.	.	TRBV7-2	TRBJ2-5	CASTPQVGTQYF	TGTGCCAGCACCCCCCAGGTCGGGACCCAGTACTTC
.	.	TRBV19	TRBJ2-1	CASILSTQPHNEQFF	TGTGCCAGTATCCTCTCTACTCAGCCCCACAATGAGCAGTTCTTC
many	.	TRBV24-1	TRBJ1-3	CATSDHRGGIGNTIYF	TGTGCCACCAGTGATCACCGAGGGGGAATTGGAAACACCATATATTTT
many	.	TRBV28	TRBJ1-6	CASSYGRSPLHF	TGTGCCAGCAGTTACGGGAGGTCACCCCTCCACTTT
many	TRBD1	TRBV18	TRBJ1-3	CASSPGKGQASGNTIYF	TGTGCCAGCTCACCCGGGAAGGGACAGGCCTCTGGAAACACCATATATTTT